The 17 T cell receptor beta chains in this list originate from one sample, sequenced in a study of T cells in narcolepsy. Their antigens remain unidentified. Measured with immunoSEQ multiplex PCR; TCRdb has only the in-frame clones, and not every one. The table has about 200 clones, around 25% seen once; the top ten hold 50% to 70%. Sequenced input: cultured CD4+ T cells from cerebrospinal fluid. The receptors here all came from a human donor with narcolepsy.

The rearrangement uses TRBV2 and TRBJ2-2; D might be TRBD1 (5 bases). Germline CDR1 reads SNHLY; CDR2 reads FYNNEI. Trimming stripped 6 bases from V and 0 bases from J, with 14 bases between. CDR3 size: 16 residues. CDR3 region: CASSFSWGPNTGELFF. CDR3 in DNA: TGTGCCAGCAGCTTTTCATGGGGCCCGAACACCGGGGAGCTGTTTTTT.

The J gene is TRBJ2-7, the V gene TRBV13, with 11 nucleotides matching TRBD1. Per germline, CDR1 PRHDT and CDR2 FYEKMQ (reference sequence). This CDR3 has 15 amino acids. The V gene end was trimmed by 4 bases and the J gene end by 8 bases; junction bases not matched to a gene: 10. The CDR3 loop reads CASSSTGTGGFQQYF. For the CDR3, the DNA is TGTGCCAGCAGCTCCACTGGGACAGGGGGTTTCCAGCAGTACTTC.

V usage is TRBV11-2 and J usage is TRBJ2-7, with 7 bases aligning to TRBD2. Germline CDR1 reads SGHAT; CDR2 reads FQNNGV. V shed 1 base, J shed 3 bases, and the junction held 6 bases outside the gene matches. The CDR3 is 15 amino acids. CDR3 nucleotides: TGTGCCAGCAGCTTAGGTCGGGCGGGAGTCTACGAGCAGTACTTC. Its translation: CASSLGRAGVYEQYF.

This clone was found a few times. The rearrangement uses TRBV5-5 and TRBJ1-3, with D possibly matching TRBD1 (6 bases). V dropped 2 bases and J dropped 3 bases, with 15 bases sitting between them. CDR3 length: 16 residues. In germline, CDR1 is SGHKS, CDR2 YYEKEE (reference sequence). CDR3 in DNA: TGTGCCAGCAGCTTAGGGACACCCTACCGTGGAAACACCATATATTTT. It is translated as CASSLGTPYRGNTIYF.

This clone is categorized as large. This chain uses TRBV7-9 with TRBJ1-1; D is perhaps TRBD1 (5 bases). Germline V gene data show CDR1 as SEHNR and CDR2 as FQNEAQ (reference sequence). The CDR3 sequence is 18 residues long. V lost 5 bases and J 2 bases, leaving 24 bases between the germline ends. The CDR3 spells CASSRGGGVPPINTEAFF. The CDR3 coding sequence is TGTGCCAGCAGCCGGGGAGGAGGGGTACCCCCTATTAACACTGAAGCTTTCTTT.

The chain employs TRBV7-9 and TRBJ1-1; TRBD1 might be the D (6 bases). There are 13 residues in the CDR3. Between the trimmed V and J ends, which lost 6 bases and 3 bases, there was a span of 11 bases. The germline V gene encodes CDR1 SEHNR and CDR2 FQNEAQ (reference sequence). Here the CDR3 DNA reads TGTGCCAGCAGTCCCGGACAGTACACTGAAGCTTTCTTT. Its protein is CASSPGQYTEAFF.

In regard to this clone: This likely stems from a read error, as it lies one base from a far larger clone. This chain's CDR3 is CATSTPGKHEQYF. CDR3 DNA: TGTGCCACCAGTACCCCAGGGAAACACGAGCAGTACTTC. V gene TRBV6-1 combines with J gene TRBJ2-7; perhaps TRBD1 as D (5 bases). CDR3 size: 13 residues. Germline CDR1 MNHNS, CDR2 SASEGT.

This clone was seen only a few times. The chain uses TRBV7-9 and TRBJ2-7; 7 positions agree with TRBD2. V trimming: 1 base; J trimming: 3 bases; junction bases outside the gene matches: 6. CDR1 and CDR2 from the germline V gene are SEHNR and FQNEAQ (reference sequence). The CDR3 loop spans 15 amino acids. Here the CDR3 DNA reads TGTGCCAGCAGCTTAGGTCGGGCGGGAGTCTACGAGCAGTACTTC. The encoded protein is CASSLGRAGVYEQYF.

This clone counts as hyperexpanded. The chain is built from TRBV5-1 and TRBJ1-1; D unclear. This CDR3 is built from 13 residues. V dropped 4 bases and J dropped 3 bases, with 10 bases sitting between them. The germline V gene encodes CDR1 SGHRS and CDR2 YFSETQ. DNA of the CDR3: TGCGCCAGCAGCCTACAACGGGACACTGAAGCTTTCTTT. Its translation: CASSLQRDTEAFF.

This clone is large in the sample. This sequence joins TRBV6-5 and TRBJ2-7, with TRBD1 as a possible D gene (5 bases). There are 13 residues in the CDR3. Deletions cut 5 bases from V and 5 bases from J, with 13 bases between. CDR1 and CDR2 from the germline V gene are MNHEY and SVGAGI. The CDR3 DNA reads as TGTGCCAGCAGTACCCCAGGGAAACACGAGCAGTACTTC. Its translation: CASSTPGKHEQYF.

This clone was detected a few times. J is TRBJ1-1 and V is TRBV13, with unresolved D. The CDR3 is 13 residues long. CDR1 is PRHDT, CDR2 FYEKMQ, per germline (reference sequence). Trimming removed 5 bases at V and 3 bases at J, with 10 bases between. CDR3 in amino acids: CASSPGDDTEAFF. In DNA form, the CDR3 reads TGTGCCAGCAGCCCAGGTGACGACACTGAAGCTTTCTTT.

By share, this clone ranks as large. The V gene is TRBV5-4, the J gene TRBJ2-7, with TRBD1 matching 7 bases. The germline V gene encodes CDR1 SGHNT and CDR2 YYREEE (reference sequence). The CDR3 loop spans 16 amino acids. J gave up 3 bases and V 3 bases, and 12 bases lay outside the gene matches. The CDR3 loop is CASSSGQITKVYEQYF. As DNA, the CDR3 is TGTGCCAGCAGCTCGGGACAGATCACAAAAGTCTACGAGCAGTACTTC.

By share, this clone ranks as hyperexpanded (1% or more). The chain is built from TRBV29-1 and TRBJ2-3; perhaps TRBD1 as D (6 bases). Germline V gene lookup returns CDR1 SQVTM and CDR2 ANQGSEA. The CDR3 loop spans 15 amino acids. V was cut by 1 base and J by 4 bases, with 15 bases left in between. CDR3 amino acids: CSVEVGAPGPDTQYF. The DNA of the CDR3 is TGCAGCGTTGAAGTGGGGGCCCCGGGGCCAGATACGCAGTATTTT.

The chain employs TRBV13 and TRBJ2-1; TRBD1 aligns across 8 bases. CDR1 is PRHDT and CDR2 is FYEKMQ in the germline V gene (reference sequence). The trim removed 6 bases at V and 10 bases at J, leaving 14 bases unmatched. This CDR3 comprises 15 residues. The CDR3 here is CASSASSGTGLEQFF. CDR3 coding DNA: TGTGCCAGCAGTGCCTCCTCCGGGACAGGACTAGAGCAGTTCTTC.

Comment on this clone: A read error may produce the germline difference seen at one junction end. This rearrangement joins TRBV7-8 to TRBJ2-1, with D unresolved. Germline V gene data show CDR1 as SGHVS and CDR2 as FQNEAQ. This CDR3 contains 11 residues. The CDR3 nucleotides are TGTGCCAGCAGCTCCAACAATGAGCAGTTCTTC. Translated: CASSSNNEQFF. Combining the CDR3 with reference TRBV7-8 and TRBJ2-1 gives the whole variable domain GAGVSQSPRYKVAKRGQDVALRCDPISGHVSLFWYQQALGQGPEFLTYFQNEAQLDKSGLPSDRFFAERPEGSVSTLKIQRTQQEDSAVYLCASSSNNEQFFGPGTRLTVL.

Within the sample, this clone is large. CDR3 protein: CASRQQMSYNEQFF. The CDR3 nucleotides read TGTGCCAGCAGACAACAGATGTCCTACAATGAGCAGTTCTTC. V and J are TRBV2 and TRBJ2-1, with D unresolved. The CDR3 sequence is 14 residues long. Deletions cut 6 bases from V and 1 base from J, with 10 bases between. Germline-derived CDR1 and CDR2 are SNHLY and FYNNEI.

The chain links TRBV1 to TRBJ2-6; the table assigns TRBD1, which was not confirmed against the DNA. TRBV1 is termed a pseudogene. CDR3 length equals 15 residues. CDR3: CTSRLSQSRANVLTF. CDR3 nucleotides: TGCACCAGCAGGTTGTCACAAAGTCGGGCCAACGTCCTGACTTTC.